What follows are 14 T cell receptor beta chains derived from one specimen sequenced in a study of cytomegalovirus exposure and HLA in healthy donors. Primers: 60 Vbeta forward and 13 Jbeta reverse. Clones were sequenced by immunoSEQ multiplex PCR, and TCRdb holds only the in-frame ones, with some missing. The ten most abundant clones cover 0.9% to 1.4% of a sample with under 250,000 clones. Source material: PBMCs. These receptors were taken from a girl aged 2-15 years in good health and CMV-seropositive.

V is TRBV7-8 and J is TRBJ2-7; no clear D. The V gene's germline CDR1 is SGHVS and CDR2 FQNEAQ. The length of the CDR3 is 15 residues. Trimming pared 4 bases from V and 3 bases from J, leaving 16 bases between. CDR3 residues: CASSYARFPYYEQYF. The CDR3, as DNA: TGTGCCAGCAGCTATGCTAGATTCCCATACTACGAGCAGTACTTC. Full variable domain (missing parts from reference TRBV7-8 and TRBJ2-7): GAGVSQSPRYKVAKRGQDVALRCDPISGHVSLFWYQQALGQGPEFLTYFQNEAQLDKSGLPSDRFFAERPEGSVSTLKIQRTQQEDSAVYLCASSYARFPYYEQYFGPGTRLTVT.

V is TRBV27 and J is TRBJ2-1, with 10 positions matching TRBD2. Germline V lookup: CDR1 MNHEY, CDR2 SMNVEV (reference sequence). V was pared by 2 bases and J by 8 bases, with 6 bases of the junction left unmatched. The CDR3 has 15 amino acids. CDR3 coding DNA: TGTGCCAGCAGTTTAGGCCTAGCGGGAGTCGATGAGCAGTTCTTC. Translated: CASSLGLAGVDEQFF.

Here the CDR3 reads CASSRGAWGEAFF. The CDR3, as DNA: TGTGCCAGCAGCCGGGGGGCGTGGGGTGAAGCTTTCTTT. The chain has TRBV5-4 and TRBJ1-1; maybe TRBD1 (6 bases). Trimming removed 4 bases from V and 7 bases from J, with 14 bases in between. The CDR3 is 13 amino acids. Per the germline V gene, CDR1 is SGHNT and CDR2 is YYREEE (reference sequence).

The CDR3 bases are TGTGCCAGCAGCCCCCCCGGCTCCTACGAGCAGTACTTC. Translation: CASSPPGSYEQYF. The chain combines TRBV7-3 with TRBJ2-7; D not certain. The CDR3 covers 13 residues. Germline CDR1 is SGHTA and CDR2 is FQGTGA. V dropped 5 bases and J dropped 0 bases, with 8 bases sitting between them.

The chain links TRBV18 to TRBJ1-1; 7 bases fit TRBD1. The V gene end was trimmed by 3 bases and the J gene end by 10 bases; junction bases not matched to a gene: 11. Germline assignment: CDR1 KGHSH and CDR2 LQKENI. The CDR3 contains 14 residues. CDR3 loop: CASSPPDRVLPAFF. As DNA, the CDR3 is TGTGCCAGCTCACCCCCCGACAGGGTCCTACCAGCTTTCTTT.

The chain couples TRBV6-5 to TRBJ1-4; TRBD1 is a possible D gene (5 bases). CDR3 length equals 14 residues. Germline-derived CDR1 and CDR2 are MNHEY and SVGAGI. V lost 5 bases and J lost 6, with 13 bases in between. CDR3 sequence (DNA): TGTGCCAGCAGTGTCGCAGGGTTAGATGAAAAACTGTTTTTT. This codes for CASSVAGLDEKLFF.

The V gene is TRBV10-2, the J gene TRBJ2-2; 16 bases line up with TRBD2. Looked up from germline, CDR1 is WSHSY and CDR2 is SAAADI. The CDR3 is 18 residues long. V lost 7 bases and J lost 4; bases outside the gene matches: 9. Written as DNA, the CDR3 is TGCGCCAGCAACACCGGGACTAGCGGGAGGGTGGGCACCGGGGAGCTGTTTTTT. This codes for CASNTGTSGRVGTGELFF.

V and J are TRBV10-3 and TRBJ2-7; 8 nucleotides line up with TRBD2. J gave up 4 bases and V 6 bases, and 17 bases lay outside the gene matches. The length of the CDR3 is 17 residues. Germline values: CDR1 ENHRY, CDR2 SYGVKD. The DNA of the CDR3 is TGTGCCATCAGGATAACATCAGAGCGGGGGCAAACTTACGAGCAGTACTTC. Its translation: CAIRITSERGQTYEQYF.

The V and J genes are TRBV6-6 and TRBJ2-1; D remains ambiguous. Looked up from germline, CDR1 is MNHNY and CDR2 is SVGAGI (reference sequence). Trimming removed 0 bases from V and 0 bases from J, with 9 bases in between. The CDR3 is 16 residues long. The CDR3 nucleotides read TGTGCCAGCAGTTACTCGCGGTCGAGCTCCTACAATGAGCAGTTCTTC. It is translated as CASSYSRSSSYNEQFF.

This rearrangement joins TRBV2 to TRBJ2-2; possible D gene TRBD2, 5 bases. The CDR3 extends over 12 amino acids. Trimming took 4 bases from V and 6 from J, leaving 6 bases between them. Germline loops: CDR1 SNHLY, CDR2 FYNNEI. DNA of the CDR3: TGTGCCAGCAGTGGGGGAGCCGGGGAGCTGTTTTTT. It encodes CASSGGAGELFF. Supplemented by reference TRBV2 and TRBJ2-2, the full variable domain reads EPEVTQTPSHQVTQMGQEVILRCVPISNHLYFYWYRQILGQKVEFLVSFYNNEISEKSEIFDDQFSVERPDGSNFTLKIRSTKLEDSAMYFCASSGGAGELFFGEGSRLTVL.

Written as DNA, the CDR3 is TGTGCCAGCAGCGCATGGACAGCTCAAGAGACCCAGTACTTC. This gives the protein CASSAWTAQETQYF. The V call is TRBV7-9, the J call TRBJ2-5; D possibly corresponds to TRBD1 (6 bases). The V and J ends lost 5 bases and 2 bases respectively, with 12 bases between them. The CDR3 is made up of 14 amino acids. Germline V gives CDR1 SEHNR, CDR2 FQNEAQ (reference sequence).

The J gene is TRBJ2-3, the V gene TRBV5-1; D remains unclear. Germline V gene lookup returns CDR1 SGHRS and CDR2 YFSETQ. Trimming removed 1 base at V and 0 bases at J, with 6 bases between. The CDR3 extends over 14 amino acids. In nucleotides, the CDR3 is TGCGCCAGCAGCTTGTTCACTAGCACAGATACGCAGTATTTT. It specifies CASSLFTSTDTQYF.

The V call is TRBV7-9, the J call TRBJ1-3; D is unresolved. The CDR3 consists of 15 residues. The germline gives CDR1 SEHNR, CDR2 FQNEAQ (reference sequence). Trimming took 2 bases from V and 8 from J, leaving 16 bases between them. CDR3: CASSLTQTQVDTIYF. The CDR3 nucleotides are TGTGCCAGCAGCTTAACCCAGACCCAGGTCGACACCATATATTTT.

The chain has TRBV4-1 and TRBJ1-2; D is undetermined. The V and J ends lost 1 base and 3 bases respectively, with 12 bases between them. The CDR3 runs 15 residues. Germline CDR1 and CDR2: MGHRA and YSYEKL. The CDR3 loop reads CASSQADSFYYGYTF. The CDR3 DNA sequence: TGCGCCAGCAGCCAAGCCGACTCCTTTTACTATGGCTACACCTTC.